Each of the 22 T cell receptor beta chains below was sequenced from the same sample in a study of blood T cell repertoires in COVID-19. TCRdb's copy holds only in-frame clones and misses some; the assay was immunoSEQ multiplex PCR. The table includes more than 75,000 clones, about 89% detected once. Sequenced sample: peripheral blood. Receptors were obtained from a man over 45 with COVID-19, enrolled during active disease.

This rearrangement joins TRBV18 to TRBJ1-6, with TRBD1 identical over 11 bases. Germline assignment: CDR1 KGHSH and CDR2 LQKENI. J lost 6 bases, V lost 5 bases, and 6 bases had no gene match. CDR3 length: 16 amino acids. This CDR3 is CASSTGQGAGNSPLHF. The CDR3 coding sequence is TGTGCCAGCTCAACCGGACAGGGGGCAGGTAATTCACCCCTCCACTTT.

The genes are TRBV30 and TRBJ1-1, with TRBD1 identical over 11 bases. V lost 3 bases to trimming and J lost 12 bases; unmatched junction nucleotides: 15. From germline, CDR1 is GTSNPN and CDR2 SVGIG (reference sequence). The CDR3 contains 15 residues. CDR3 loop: CAWRQWTGGAEPPFF. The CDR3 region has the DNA TGTGCCTGGAGACAGTGGACAGGGGGCGCCGAGCCACCTTTCTTT.

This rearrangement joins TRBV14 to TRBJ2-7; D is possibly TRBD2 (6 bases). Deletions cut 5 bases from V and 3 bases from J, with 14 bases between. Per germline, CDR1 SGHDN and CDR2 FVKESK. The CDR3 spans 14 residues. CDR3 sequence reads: CASSSISGVYEQYF. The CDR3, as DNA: TGTGCCAGCAGCTCCATCTCGGGGGTCTACGAGCAGTACTTC. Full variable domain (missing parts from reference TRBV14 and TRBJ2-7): EAGVTQFPSHSVIEKGQTVTLRCDPISGHDNLYWYRRVMGKEIKFLLHFVKESKQDESGMPNNRFLAERTGGTYSTLKVQPAELEDSGVYFCASSSISGVYEQYFGPGTRLTVT.

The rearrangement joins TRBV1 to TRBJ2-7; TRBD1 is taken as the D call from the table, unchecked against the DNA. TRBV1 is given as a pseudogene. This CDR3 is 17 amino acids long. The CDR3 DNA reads TGCACCAGCAGTCCAGACCCCATGCTGGGCTATTCCTACGAGCAGTACTTC. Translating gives CTSSPDPMLGYSYEQYF.

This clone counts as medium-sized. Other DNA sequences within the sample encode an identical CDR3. CDR3 sequence: CASSEAGTDTQYF. CDR3 sequence (DNA): TGTGCCAGCAGTGAAGCGGGGACAGATACGCAGTATTTT. This chain joins TRBV6-4 and TRBJ2-3, with TRBD2 identical over 7 bases. Germline lookup yields CDR1 MRHNA and CDR2 SNTAGT. Trimming took 3 bases from V and 3 from J; bases not matched to a gene: 0. CDR3 length: 13 amino acids.

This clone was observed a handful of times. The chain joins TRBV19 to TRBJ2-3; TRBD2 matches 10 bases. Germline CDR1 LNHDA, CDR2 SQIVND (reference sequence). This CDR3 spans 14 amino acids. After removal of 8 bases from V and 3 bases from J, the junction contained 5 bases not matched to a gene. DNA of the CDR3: TGTGCCAGTCGGAGCGGGGGGGGAACAGATACGCAGTATTTT. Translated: CASRSGGGTDTQYF.

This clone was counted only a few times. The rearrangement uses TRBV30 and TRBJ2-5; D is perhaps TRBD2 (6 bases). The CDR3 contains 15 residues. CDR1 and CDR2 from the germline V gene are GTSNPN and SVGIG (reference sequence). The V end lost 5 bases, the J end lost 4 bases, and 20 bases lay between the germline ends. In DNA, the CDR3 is TGTGCCTGGTCGTCGGGGGTTTGGAGTGTAGAGACCCAGTACTTC. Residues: CAWSSGVWSVETQYF.

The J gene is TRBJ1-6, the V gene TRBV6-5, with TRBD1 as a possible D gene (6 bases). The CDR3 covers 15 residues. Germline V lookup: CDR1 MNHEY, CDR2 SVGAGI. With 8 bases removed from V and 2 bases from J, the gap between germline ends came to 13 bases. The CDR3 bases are TGTGCCAGCGGCACAGGGAGTCCCTATAATTCACCCCTCCACTTT. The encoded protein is CASGTGSPYNSPLHF.

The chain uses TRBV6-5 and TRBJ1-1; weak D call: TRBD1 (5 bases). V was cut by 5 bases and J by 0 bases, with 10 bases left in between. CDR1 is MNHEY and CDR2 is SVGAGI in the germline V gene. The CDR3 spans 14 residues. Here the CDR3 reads CASSRTGMNTEAFF. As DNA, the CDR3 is TGTGCCAGCAGTCGAACAGGAATGAACACTGAAGCTTTCTTT.

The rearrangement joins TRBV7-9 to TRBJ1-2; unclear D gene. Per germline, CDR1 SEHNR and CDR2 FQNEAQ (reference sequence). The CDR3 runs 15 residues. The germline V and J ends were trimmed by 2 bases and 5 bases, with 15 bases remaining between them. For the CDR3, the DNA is TGTGCCAGCAGCTTAAATAATAGGCAGGTATATGGCTACACCTTC. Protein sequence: CASSLNNRQVYGYTF.

The CDR3 coding sequence is TGTGCCATCAGTGAGTCGACAGACTATGGCTACACCTTC. This gives the protein CAISESTDYGYTF. This chain joins TRBV10-3 and TRBJ1-2; the D gene is possibly TRBD1 (5 bases). Germline CDR1 reads ENHRY; CDR2 reads SYGVKD. This CDR3 comprises 13 residues. V lost 0 bases and J 3 bases, leaving 5 bases between the germline ends.

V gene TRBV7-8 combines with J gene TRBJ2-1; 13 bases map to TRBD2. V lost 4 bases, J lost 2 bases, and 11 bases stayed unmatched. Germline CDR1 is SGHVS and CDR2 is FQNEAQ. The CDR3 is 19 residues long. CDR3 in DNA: TGTGCCAGCAGCTCCAAGACTAGCGGGGGGCAGATTCCCTACAATGAGCAGTTCTTC. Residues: CASSSKTSGGQIPYNEQFF. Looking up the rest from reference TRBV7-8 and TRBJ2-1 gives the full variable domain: GAGVSQSPRYKVAKRGQDVALRCDPISGHVSLFWYQQALGQGPEFLTYFQNEAQLDKSGLPSDRFFAERPEGSVSTLKIQRTQQEDSAVYLCASSSKTSGGQIPYNEQFFGPGTRLTVL.

The CDR3 is CAWSVPLQGGYTF. CDR3 nucleotides: TGTGCCTGGAGTGTACCCCTACAGGGTGGCTACACCTTC. The rearrangement uses TRBV30 and TRBJ1-2; TRBD1 is a possible D gene (6 bases). Germline V lookup: CDR1 GTSNPN, CDR2 SVGIG (reference sequence). This CDR3 comprises 13 residues. V lost 0 bases and J 7 bases, leaving 12 bases between the germline ends.

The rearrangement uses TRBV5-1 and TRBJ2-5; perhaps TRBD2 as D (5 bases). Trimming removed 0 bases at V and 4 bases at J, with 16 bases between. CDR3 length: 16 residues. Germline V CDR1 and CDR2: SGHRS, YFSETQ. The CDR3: CASSLVPSAAGETQYF. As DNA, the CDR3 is TGCGCCAGCAGCTTGGTACCGAGCGCGGCGGGAGAGACCCAGTACTTC. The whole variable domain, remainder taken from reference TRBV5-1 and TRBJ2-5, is KAGVTQTPRYLIKTRGQQVTLSCSPISGHRSVSWYQQTPGQGLQFLFEYFSETQRNKGNFPGRFSGRQFSNSRSEMNVSTLELGDSALYLCASSLVPSAAGETQYFGPGTRLLVL.

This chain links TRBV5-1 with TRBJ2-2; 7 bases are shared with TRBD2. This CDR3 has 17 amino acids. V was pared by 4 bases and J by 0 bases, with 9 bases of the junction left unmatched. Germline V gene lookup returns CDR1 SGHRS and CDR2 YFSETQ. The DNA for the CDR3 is TGCGCCAGCAGCGATAACCCGGGGGGAGCGAACACCGGGGAGCTGTTTTTT. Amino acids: CASSDNPGGANTGELFF.

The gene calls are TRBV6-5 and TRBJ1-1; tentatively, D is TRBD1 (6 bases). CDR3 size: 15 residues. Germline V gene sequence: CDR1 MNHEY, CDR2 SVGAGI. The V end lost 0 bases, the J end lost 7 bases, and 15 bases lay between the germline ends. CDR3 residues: CASSYSPGVMSEAFF. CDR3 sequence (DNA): TGTGCCAGCAGTTACTCGCCAGGGGTGATGAGTGAAGCTTTCTTT.

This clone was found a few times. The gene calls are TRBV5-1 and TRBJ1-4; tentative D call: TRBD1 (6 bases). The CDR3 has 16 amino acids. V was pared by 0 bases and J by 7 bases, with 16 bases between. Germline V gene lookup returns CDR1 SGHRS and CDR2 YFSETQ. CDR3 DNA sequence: TGCGCCAGCAGCTTGGGGGACATACTATCAAGTGAAAAACTGTTTTTT. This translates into CASSLGDILSSEKLFF.

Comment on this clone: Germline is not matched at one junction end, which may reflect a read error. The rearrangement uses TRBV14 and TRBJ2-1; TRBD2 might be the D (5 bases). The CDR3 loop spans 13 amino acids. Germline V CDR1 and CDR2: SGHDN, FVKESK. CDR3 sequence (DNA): TGTGCCAGCAGCCAAGATAGGTTCGGGGTCCCGGTCTTC. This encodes CASSQDRFGVPVF. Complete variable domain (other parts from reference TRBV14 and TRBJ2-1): EAGVTQFPSHSVIEKGQTVTLRCDPISGHDNLYWYRRVMGKEIKFLLHFVKESKQDESGMPNNRFLAERTGGTYSTLKVQPAELEDSGVYFCASSQDRFGVPVFGPGTRLTVL.

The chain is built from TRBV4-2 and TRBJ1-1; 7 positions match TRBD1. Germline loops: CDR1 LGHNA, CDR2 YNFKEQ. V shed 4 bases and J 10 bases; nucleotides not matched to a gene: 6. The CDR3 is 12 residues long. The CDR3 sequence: CASSPPTGPAFF. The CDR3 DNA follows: TGTGCCAGCAGCCCGCCGACAGGGCCAGCTTTCTTT.

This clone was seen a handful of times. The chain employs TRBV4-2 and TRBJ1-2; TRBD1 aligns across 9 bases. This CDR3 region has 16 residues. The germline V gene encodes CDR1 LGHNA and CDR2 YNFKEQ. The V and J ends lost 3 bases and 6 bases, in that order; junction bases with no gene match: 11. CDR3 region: CASSQELTGGVDGYTF. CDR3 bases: TGTGCCAGCAGCCAGGAGCTGACAGGGGGAGTGGATGGCTACACCTTC.

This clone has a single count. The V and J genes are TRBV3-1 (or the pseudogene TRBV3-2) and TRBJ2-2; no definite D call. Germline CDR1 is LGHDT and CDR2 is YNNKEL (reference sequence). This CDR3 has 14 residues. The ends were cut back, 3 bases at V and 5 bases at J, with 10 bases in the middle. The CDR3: CASSHPTWTGELFF. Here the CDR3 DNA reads TGTGCCAGCAGCCATCCTACTTGGACCGGGGAGCTGTTTTTT.

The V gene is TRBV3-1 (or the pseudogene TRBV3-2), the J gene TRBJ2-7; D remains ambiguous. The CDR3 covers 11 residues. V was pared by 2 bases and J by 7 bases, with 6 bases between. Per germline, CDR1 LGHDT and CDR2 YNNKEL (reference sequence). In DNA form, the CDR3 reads TGTGCCAGCAGCCAAAGCTGGGAGCAGTACTTC. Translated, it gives CASSQSWEQYF.